The present T cell receptor (beta chain) was sequenced within a study of cytotoxic CD8 clonotypes in ibrutinib-treated CLL. Study information: Enrolment comprised about a dozen relapsed/refractory and 15 treatment-naive patients; fewer than 18 were IGHV unmutated. Partial responders around 24, complete 2; roughly twelve progressed and roughly 14 stayed in remission by median 68 months. General study points: Clonality (at baseline) was higher than in age-matched healthy donors and tracked circulating CD8+ T-cell counts.

This table comes from immunoSEQ multiplex PCR, and its TCRdb copy is limited to in-frame clones, with some not included. This table holds some 120,000 clones, around four fifths found once. The CDR3 is made up of 14 amino acids. Trimming at V came to 7 bases and at J to 5 bases, leaving 4 bases not matched to a gene. CDR1 is SNHLY, CDR2 FYNNEI, per germline. In regard to this clone: Its antigen is still unknown.

With cryopreserved PBMCs as the source, around 2 micrograms of genomic DNA went to TCR beta libraries. Sequenced here: PBMCs, sampled after 24 months of ibrutinib treatment. The clonotype was recovered from a human donor with chronic lymphocytic leukemia. J is TRBJ2-1 and V is TRBV2, with 11 nucleotides matching TRBD1. Here the CDR3 DNA reads TGTGCCAGCACCCGGGACAGGGGGAACAATGAGCAGTTCTTC. Amino acid sequence: CASTRDRGNNEQFF. Looking up the rest from reference TRBV2 and TRBJ2-1 gives the full variable domain: EPEVTQTPSHQVTQMGQEVILRCVPISNHLYFYWYRQILGQKVEFLVSFYNNEISEKSEIFDDQFSVERPDGSNFTLKIRSTKLEDSAMYFCASTRDRGNNEQFFGPGTRLTVL.